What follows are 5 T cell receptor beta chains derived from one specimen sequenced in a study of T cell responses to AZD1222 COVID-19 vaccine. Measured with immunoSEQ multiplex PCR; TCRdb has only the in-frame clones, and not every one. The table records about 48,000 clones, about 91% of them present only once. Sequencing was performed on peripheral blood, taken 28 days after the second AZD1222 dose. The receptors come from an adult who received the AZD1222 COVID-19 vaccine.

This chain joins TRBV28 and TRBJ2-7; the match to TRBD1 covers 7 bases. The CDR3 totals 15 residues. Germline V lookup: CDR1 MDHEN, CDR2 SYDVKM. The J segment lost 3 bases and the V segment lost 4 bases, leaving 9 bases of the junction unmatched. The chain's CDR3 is CASSSSGTESYEQYF. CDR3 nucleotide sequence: TGTGCCAGCAGTTCATCCGGGACAGAGAGCTACGAGCAGTACTTC.

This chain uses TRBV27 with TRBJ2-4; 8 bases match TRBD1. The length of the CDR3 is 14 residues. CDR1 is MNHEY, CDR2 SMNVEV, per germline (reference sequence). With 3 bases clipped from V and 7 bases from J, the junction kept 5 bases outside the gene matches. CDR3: CASSLSGGGNIQYF. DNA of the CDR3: TGTGCCAGCAGTTTGTCAGGGGGCGGTAACATTCAGTACTTC.

CDR3 bases: TGCGCCAGCAGCTGGGCGGACCCCAGAGCCGGGGAGCTGTTTTTT. Residues: CASSWADPRAGELFF. J is TRBJ2-2 and V is TRBV5-1, with D unresolved. CDR1 and CDR2 (germline): SGHRS, YFSETQ. With 3 bases removed from V and 6 bases from J, the gap between germline ends came to 15 bases. The CDR3 runs 15 residues.

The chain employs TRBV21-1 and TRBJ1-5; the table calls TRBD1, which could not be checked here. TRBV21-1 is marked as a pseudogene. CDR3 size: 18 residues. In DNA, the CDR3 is TGTGCCAGCAGCAAAGGAGGGGGACAGGGCCATTTCAATCAGCCCCAGCATTTT. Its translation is CASSKGGGQGHFNQPQHF.

The CDR3 region is CASSVGATTSTDTQYF. CDR3 sequence (DNA): TGTGCCAGCAGCGTAGGGGCAACGACTAGCACAGATACGCAGTATTTT. V gene TRBV9 combines with J gene TRBJ2-3; D remains unclear. The CDR3 length is 16 residues. Looked up from germline, CDR1 is SGDLS and CDR2 is YYNGEE. Trimming left V 0 bases short and J 0 bases short, with 11 bases between.